The 8 T cell receptor beta chains below were found in one sample sequenced in a study of beta chain features in type 1 diabetes. Regarding the study as a whole: Among patients with Type 1 diabetes, TCRB CDR3s were moderately but significantly shorter in every one of the four CD4+ subsets.

The study reverse transcribed the entire isolated RNA, so it sequenced expressed TCRB transcripts. Repertoires were generated with immunoSEQ multiplex PCR, while TCRdb's copy carries only in-frame clones and drops some. The sample has 550,000 to 850,000 clones, roughly an eighth seen once; the top ten hold 0.022%. For these TCRs, the target antigens are not known. What was sequenced was naive CD4+ T cells from blood. The receptor source for this set is a man between 18 and 29 years old with type 1 diabetes.

This chain connects TRBV5-1 to TRBJ2-3; 11 bases match TRBD2. The trim removed 2 bases at V and 6 bases at J, leaving 5 bases unmatched. The CDR3 spans 15 residues. The V gene's germline CDR1 is SGHRS and CDR2 YFSETQ. CDR3 nucleotide sequence: TGCGCCAGCAGCTTTACTAGCGGGGGTCGGGATACGCAGTATTTT. This codes for CASSFTSGGRDTQYF.

The sample holds a few counts of this clone. CDR3 residues: CASSAQIGAGYEQYF. CDR3 nucleotides: TGTGCCAGCAGCGCCCAAATCGGGGCAGGCTACGAGCAGTACTTC. The chain joins TRBV9 to TRBJ2-7, with D possibly called TRBD1 or TRBD2 (5 bases each). CDR1 and CDR2 from the germline V gene are SGDLS and YYNGEE. V lost 3 bases and J lost 3, with 16 bases in between. This CDR3 comprises 15 residues.

This clone showed up just a few times. The rearrangement uses TRBV5-6 and TRBJ2-5, with D tentatively TRBD1 (5 bases). The germline V and J ends were trimmed by 4 bases and 0 bases, with 13 bases remaining between them. The germline V gene encodes CDR1 SGHDT and CDR2 YYEEEE. This CDR3 contains 15 residues. Here the CDR3 reads CASSPIQAYQETQYF. The CDR3 coding sequence is TGTGCCAGCAGCCCTATACAGGCGTACCAAGAGACCCAGTACTTC. Full variable domain (remainder filled in from reference TRBV5-6 and TRBJ2-5): DAGVTQSPTHLIKTRGQQVTLRCSPKSGHDTVSWYQQALGQGPQFIFQYYEEEERQRGNFPDRFSGHQFPNYSSELNVNALLLGDSALYLCASSPIQAYQETQYFGPGTRLLVL.

This clone was seen only a few times. V usage is TRBV4-1 and J usage is TRBJ1-1; D unresolved. Germline V gene data show CDR1 as MGHRA and CDR2 as YSYEKL. This CDR3 is built from 14 residues. Trimming took off 4 bases at V and 0 bases at J, with 9 bases between the two ends. In DNA, the CDR3 is TGCGCCAGCAGCCCTTGGAGCCTGAACACTGAAGCTTTCTTT. Translated, it gives CASSPWSLNTEAFF.

This clone was found a few times. DNA of the CDR3: TGTGCCAGCAGCTACCCCGGGGCCCTCGGGCAGTTCTTC. Its protein product is CASSYPGALGQFF. The V gene is TRBV6-5, the J gene TRBJ2-1; perhaps D is TRBD1 or TRBD2 (5 bases each). CDR1 is MNHEY and CDR2 is SVGAGI in the germline V gene. The germline V and J ends were trimmed by 6 bases and 12 bases, with 18 bases remaining between them. The CDR3 totals 13 residues.

The rearrangement uses TRBV9 and TRBJ2-7; TRBD1 matches 7 bases. Germline V lookup: CDR1 SGDLS, CDR2 YYNGEE. V trimming: 3 bases; J trimming: 6 bases; junction bases outside the gene matches: 12. There are 15 residues in the CDR3. CDR3: CASSAGYGTASEQYF. The CDR3, as DNA: TGTGCCAGCAGCGCAGGCTATGGGACAGCCTCCGAGCAGTACTTC. The full variable domain, in which reference TRBV9 and TRBJ2-7 provide the parts outside the CDR3, is DSGVTQTPKHLITATGQRVTLRCSPRSGDLSVYWYQQSLDQGLQFLIQYYNGEERAKGNILERFSAQQFPDLHSELNLSSLELGDSALYFCASSAGYGTASEQYFGPGTRLTVT.

V is TRBV19 and J is TRBJ1-1; D possibly corresponds to TRBD1 (5 bases). CDR1 is LNHDA and CDR2 is SQIVND in the germline V gene (reference sequence). The CDR3 totals 14 residues. V was cut by 5 bases and J by 5 bases, with 15 bases left in between. The CDR3 spells CASSADSLQTEAFF. The CDR3, as DNA: TGTGCCAGTAGTGCCGACAGTCTACAGACTGAAGCTTTCTTT. Filled out from reference TRBV19 and TRBJ1-1, the complete variable domain reads DGGITQSPKYLFRKEGQNVTLSCEQNLNHDAMYWYRQDPGQGLRLIYYSQIVNDFQKGDIAEGYSVSREKKESFPLTVTSAQKNPTAFYLCASSADSLQTEAFFGQGTRLTVV.

This clone was observed a handful of times. The rearrangement joins TRBV7-9 to TRBJ1-4; 8 bases align to TRBD1. Germline CDR1 reads SEHNR; CDR2 reads FQNEAQ (reference sequence). The CDR3 is 15 residues long. V trimming: 0 bases; J trimming: 7 bases; junction bases outside the gene matches: 4. The CDR3 DNA reads as TGTGCCAGCAGCTTAGCCGCACAGGGGGTTGAAAAACTGTTTTTT. The encoded protein is CASSLAAQGVEKLFF.